Shown below are 12 T cell receptor beta chains from a single sample sequenced in a study of identical twins. TCRdb fed the 5' RACE reads into MiXCR, producing one record per CDR3 protein. The sample records hundreds of thousands of distinct CDR3 sequences, roughly 9.4% being singletons. The specimen was memory (CD45RO+) T cells sorted from blood. These receptor sequences come from a woman under 30 in good health.

The genes are TRBV7-9 and TRBJ1-3; no reliable D call. CDR3 length: 12 residues. Between the trimmed V and J ends, which lost 6 bases and 4 bases, there was a span of 7 bases. CDR1 and CDR2 from the germline V gene are SEHNR and FQNEAQ (reference sequence). This CDR3 reads CASRQQGNTIYF. CDR3 DNA: TGTGCCAGCAGGCAACAGGGAAACACCATATATTTT. The full variable domain, with the rest looked up from reference TRBV7-9 and TRBJ1-3, is DTGVSQNPRHKITKRGQNVTFRCDPISEHNRLYWYRQTLGQGPEFLTYFQNEAQLEKSRLLSDRFSAERPKGSFSTLEIQRTEQGDSAMYLCASRQQGNTIYFGEGSWLTVV.

The chain links TRBV7-9 to TRBJ1-5, with D unresolved. V was trimmed by 1 base and J by 2 bases, leaving 12 bases between them. CDR3 length: 16 amino acids. Germline V gene lookup returns CDR1 SEHNR and CDR2 FQNEAQ (reference sequence). The CDR3 coding sequence is TGTGCCAGCAGCTTAGGATCCCCCGGAGGCAATCAGCCCCAGCATTTT. This sequence encodes CASSLGSPGGNQPQHF.

The chain has TRBV4-1 and TRBJ1-1; the D gene is possibly TRBD1 (6 bases). The germline CDR1 and CDR2 sequences are MGHRA and YSYEKL. Trimming removed 1 base from V and 0 bases from J, with 12 bases in between. The CDR3 sequence is 16 residues long. The CDR3 DNA reads as TGCGCCAGCAGCCAAGCTCGGACAGTCATGAACACTGAAGCTTTCTTT. Translation gives CASSQARTVMNTEAFF.

This clonotype was picked up a small number of times. The rearrangement uses TRBV12-3 or TRBV12-4 and TRBJ1-4; TRBD1 matches 8 bases. This CDR3 has 12 amino acids. Losses at the gene ends were 6 bases for V and 13 bases for J; bases not matched to a gene: 7. The CDR3 loop reads CASSVSGQGLFF. The DNA for the CDR3 is TGTGCCAGCAGCGTCTCAGGACAGGGACTGTTTTTT.

This clonotype was counted ten times or more. The V and J genes are TRBV12-3 or TRBV12-4 and TRBJ2-1; D is unresolved. V was pared by 4 bases and J by 0 bases, with 10 bases between. The CDR3 sequence is 15 residues long. CDR3: CASSSFDSSYNEQFF. CDR3 coding DNA: TGTGCCAGCAGTTCGTTCGATAGCTCCTACAATGAGCAGTTCTTC.

This clonotype was seen more than once but under ten times. This chain uses TRBV27 with TRBJ2-7, with D perhaps TRBD1 or TRBD2 (5 bases each). CDR3 length: 13 amino acids. Germline V gene sequence: CDR1 MNHEY, CDR2 SMNVEV (reference sequence). V shed 0 bases and J shed 6 bases, with 9 bases lying between them. The CDR3 DNA follows: TGTGCCAGCAGTTTATCGATCGGGGCCGAGCAGTACTTC. Translation gives CASSLSIGAEQYF.

This clonotype showed up many times. The rearrangement links TRBV20-1 to TRBJ1-5; unclear D gene. CDR1 is DFQATT, CDR2 SNEGSKA, per germline (reference sequence). V lost 3 bases to trimming and J lost 4 bases, with 13 bases between them. The CDR3 covers 14 residues. CDR3 bases: TGCAGTGCTAGTTGGGGTTTTGGGAATCAGCCCCAGCATTTT. Translating it yields CSASWGFGNQPQHF.

This sequence joins TRBV6-1 and TRBJ2-4; maybe TRBD1 (5 bases). The germline V and J ends were trimmed by 4 bases and 6 bases, with 10 bases remaining between them. CDR3 length equals 13 residues. The germline V gene encodes CDR1 MNHNS and CDR2 SASEGT. Here the CDR3 reads CASSAPGSNIQYF. In DNA form, the CDR3 reads TGTGCCAGCAGTGCCCCAGGGTCAAACATTCAGTACTTC.

This clonotype has at least ten counts. The chain couples TRBV6-2 or TRBV6-3 to TRBJ2-4; 9 bases match TRBD2. Per germline, CDR1 MNHEY and CDR2 SVGEGT. V dropped 6 bases and J dropped 9; count of bases not matched to a gene: 12. This CDR3 region has 15 residues. CDR3 nucleotide sequence: TGTGCCAGCAGCCCCCCTGCGGGAGGGCCCGGCATTCAGTACTTC. Residues: CASSPPAGGPGIQYF.

Many counts were recorded for this clonotype. The rearrangement links TRBV7-2 to TRBJ1-2; D might be TRBD1 (5 bases). Trimming took off 2 bases at V and 4 bases at J, with 17 bases between the two ends. The CDR3 is 16 residues long. The V gene's germline CDR1 is SGHTA and CDR2 FQGNSA. The CDR3 DNA reads as TGTGCCAGCAGCTTAAGGCCCCGGGGGGTCCCCTATGGCTACACCTTC. Amino acid sequence: CASSLRPRGVPYGYTF.

The chain carries TRBV21-1 and TRBJ2-3. TRBV21-1 is marked as a pseudogene. CDR3 length: 12 amino acids. The CDR3 spells CAGTTITDTQYF. CDR3 coding DNA: TGTGCCGGAACAACTATCACAGATACGCAGTATTTT.

This clonotype appeared a few times. The chain has TRBV20-1 and TRBJ2-7, with TRBD1 matching 7 bases. CDR3 length: 15 residues. CDR1 is DFQATT and CDR2 is SNEGSKA in the germline V gene (reference sequence). The trim removed 0 bases at V and 6 bases at J, leaving 11 bases unmatched. The CDR3 sequence is CSARDLQGVEVEQYF. In DNA form, the CDR3 reads TGCAGTGCTAGAGATCTGCAGGGGGTTGAGGTCGAGCAGTACTTC.